This TCR beta chain appears in the sequencing data of a study of blood T cell repertoires in COVID-19. For the study at large: From T cells, B-cell-depleted T cells, or PBMCs came the material, which was cDNA or gDNA.

As processed by the authors: Reference gene primers were amplified, and this amplification served to estimate nucleated cell counts. Clones were read by immunoSEQ multiplex PCR, and TCRdb kept only the in-frame ones, dropping some. V, J and clone size are those of that table, while D and trimming were read from the DNA. Seen here are roughly 200,000 clones, around 85% observed once, and the top ten hold over 2.5%. The CDR3 is made up of 23 amino acids. The sequence was obtained from a man in his 60s with acute or convalescent COVID-19. V usage is TRBV21-1 and J usage is TRBJ2-2; the D call TRBD1 from the table was never checked on the DNA. TRBV21-1 is given as a pseudogene. The sample consisted of peripheral blood. Written as DNA, the CDR3 is TGTGCCAGCAGCAAAAAAACCCCAACCGCAAACGCCGGGACAGGAAGAGCCACCGGGGAGCTGTTTTTT. It is translated as CASSKKTPTANAGTGRATGELFF.